Listed below are T cell receptor beta chains from one sample, sequenced in a study of OX40 agonist ivuxolimab in advanced cancers. Assay used: immunoSEQ multiplex PCR; TCRdb lists only in-frame clones, some missing. The sample lists roughly 56,000 clones, roughly 85% occurring once. The specimen was CD4+ or CD8+ T cells sorted from blood, collected in a trial of the OX40 agonist ivuxolimab. The source is an adult with an advanced solid tumor such as melanoma, head and neck, liver or kidney cancer. Both conserved end residues are part of each CDR3. The D gene is left open where the match is weak. For some rows the clone size is stated as once, few or many, or as a class when expanded; others skip it.

CDR3 length: 15; clone size: NA; V gene: TRBV19; J gene: TRBJ2-2; D gene: NA; CDR3 DNA: TGTGCCAGTACCCCGGGCGGGGCTAACATCGGGGAGCTGTTTTTT; CDR3 protein: CASTPGGANIGELFF
CDR3 length: 13; clone size: NA; V gene: TRBV5-1; J gene: TRBJ2-1; D gene: NA; CDR3 DNA: TGCGCCAGCAGGGTTACAGGGCGCAATGAGCAGTTCTTC; CDR3 protein: CASRVTGRNEQFF
CDR3 length: 15; clone size: NA; V gene: TRBV4-2; J gene: TRBJ1-6; D gene: TRBD1; CDR3 DNA: TGTGCCAGCAGCCATGGACAGGGGGATCGTTCACCCCTCCACTTT; CDR3 protein: CASSHGQGDRSPLHF
CDR3 length: 15; clone size: NA; V gene: TRBV7-9; J gene: TRBJ1-1; D gene: TRBD1; CDR3 DNA: TGTGCCAGCAGCCAAAGTTACAGGGGACCCACTGAAGCTTTCTTT; CDR3 protein: CASSQSYRGPTEAFF
CDR3 length: 13; clone size: NA; V gene: TRBV6-1; J gene: TRBJ1-3; D gene: NA; CDR3 DNA: TGTGCCAGCAGTGAAGTCGAACGAAACACCATATATTTT; CDR3 protein: CASSEVERNTIYF
CDR3 length: 15; clone size: NA; V gene: TRBV7-2; J gene: TRBJ1-3; D gene: TRBD1; CDR3 DNA: TGTGCCAGCAGCTTAGCAACAGGGGCAGGAAACACCATATATTTT; CDR3 protein: CASSLATGAGNTIYF
CDR3 length: 13; clone size: NA; V gene: TRBV27; J gene: TRBJ1-1; D gene: NA; CDR3 DNA: TGTGCCAGCAGTTTAGGGAGGGAAGGTGAAGCTTTCTTT; CDR3 protein: CASSLGREGEAFF
CDR3 length: 15; clone size: NA; V gene: TRBV9; J gene: TRBJ2-2; D gene: NA; CDR3 DNA: TGTGCCAGCAGCGTAGTCCCGCACCCCTCCGGGGAGCTGTTTTTT; CDR3 protein: CASSVVPHPSGELFF
CDR3 length: 13; clone size: NA; V gene: TRBV28; J gene: TRBJ1-2; D gene: NA; CDR3 DNA: TGTGCCAGCAGGCGGGTCGGGGCTTATGGCTACACCTTC; CDR3 protein: CASRRVGAYGYTF
CDR3 length: 17; clone size: NA; V gene: TRBV7-2; J gene: TRBJ2-3; D gene: TRBD2; CDR3 DNA: TGTGCCAGCAGCTCCGGACTAGCGGGGAGCAGCACAGATACGCAGTATTTT; CDR3 protein: CASSSGLAGSSTDTQYF
CDR3 length: 12; clone size: once; V gene: TRBV7-2; J gene: TRBJ1-2; D gene: NA; CDR3 DNA: TGTGCCAGCAGCGACGGGTCGTATGGCTACACCTTC; CDR3 protein: CASSDGSYGYTF
CDR3 length: 14; clone size: NA; V gene: TRBV7-6; J gene: TRBJ1-1; D gene: NA; CDR3 DNA: TGTGCCAGCAGCTTAGCGGGTTCGAACACTGAAGCTTTCTTT; CDR3 protein: CASSLAGSNTEAFF
CDR3 length: 16; clone size: few; V gene: TRBV6-1; J gene: TRBJ2-2; D gene: TRBD1; CDR3 DNA: TGTGCCAGCAGTAAAGGGACAGGAACGAACACCGGGGAGCTGTTTTTT; CDR3 protein: CASSKGTGTNTGELFF
CDR3 length: 16; clone size: NA; V gene: TRBV11-2; J gene: TRBJ2-1; D gene: NA; CDR3 DNA: TGTGCCAGCAGCGGGGTTTCGGGTCGGAATACTAATGAGCAGTTCTTC; CDR3 protein: CASSGVSGRNTNEQFF
CDR3 length: 15; clone size: NA; V gene: TRBV5-1; J gene: TRBJ2-5; D gene: NA; CDR3 DNA: TGCGCCAGCAGCTTGGCTGTAGTCCGAGAAGAGACCCAGTACTTC; CDR3 protein: CASSLAVVREETQYF
CDR3 length: 16; clone size: NA; V gene: TRBV9; J gene: TRBJ2-2; D gene: NA; CDR3 DNA: TGTGCCAGCAGCGTGACCATCCAGGGAGGCCCCGGGGAGCTGTTTTTT; CDR3 protein: CASSVTIQGGPGELFF
CDR3 length: 14; clone size: NA; V gene: TRBV5-6; J gene: TRBJ2-3; D gene: NA; CDR3 DNA: TGTGCCAGCAGCTGGGGAGGGGGGACAGATACGCAGTATTTT; CDR3 protein: CASSWGGGTDTQYF
CDR3 length: 13; clone size: NA; V gene: TRBV28; J gene: TRBJ2-2; D gene: NA; CDR3 DNA: TGTGCCAGCAGGGAATCGAGCACCGGGGAGCTGTTTTTT; CDR3 protein: CASRESSTGELFF
CDR3 length: 14; clone size: NA; V gene: TRBV18; J gene: TRBJ1-1; D gene: NA; CDR3 DNA: TGTGCCAGCTCACCAGCCAGGGTGAACACTGAAGCTTTCTTT; CDR3 protein: CASSPARVNTEAFF
CDR3 length: 14; clone size: NA; V gene: TRBV7-2; J gene: TRBJ2-5; D gene: TRBD1; CDR3 DNA: TGTGCCAGCGCACAACAGGGGGGCCAAGAGACCCAGTACTTC; CDR3 protein: CASAQQGGQETQYF
CDR3 length: 15; clone size: NA; V gene: TRBV7-6; J gene: TRBJ2-3; D gene: NA; CDR3 DNA: TGTGCCAGCAGCTCTTCTCGACTTGACACAGATACGCAGTATTTT; CDR3 protein: CASSSSRLDTDTQYF
CDR3 length: 14; clone size: NA; V gene: TRBV5-1; J gene: TRBJ1-4; D gene: NA; CDR3 DNA: TGCGCCAGCAGCCAACGGGACCTCGGGGAAAAACTGTTTTTT; CDR3 protein: CASSQRDLGEKLFF
CDR3 length: 15; clone size: NA; V gene: TRBV7-2; J gene: TRBJ1-5; D gene: NA; CDR3 DNA: TGTGCCAGCAGCTTGTTATCCTATAGCAATCAGCCCCAGCATTTT; CDR3 protein: CASSLLSYSNQPQHF
CDR3 length: 15; clone size: NA; V gene: TRBV2; J gene: TRBJ2-7; D gene: TRBD2; CDR3 DNA: TGTGCCAGCACCACGGGAGCGGGAAGGTCCTACGAGCAGTACTTC; CDR3 protein: CASTTGAGRSYEQYF
CDR3 length: 17; clone size: once; V gene: TRBV7-2; J gene: TRBJ2-3; D gene: TRBD2; CDR3 DNA: TGTGCCAGCAGCTTAAATGGCGGGGGGGCAGGTTCAGATACGCAGTATTTT; CDR3 protein: CASSLNGGGAGSDTQYF
CDR3 length: 13; clone size: NA; V gene: TRBV5-1; J gene: TRBJ2-5; D gene: TRBD1; CDR3 DNA: TGCGCCAGCGGATCGGGACAGGGAGAGACCCAGTACTTC; CDR3 protein: CASGSGQGETQYF
CDR3 length: 15; clone size: NA; V gene: TRBV2; J gene: TRBJ2-2; D gene: TRBD1; CDR3 DNA: TGTGCCAGCAGTGTACGGGACAGGAACACCGGGGAGCTGTTTTTT; CDR3 protein: CASSVRDRNTGELFF
CDR3 length: 16; clone size: once; V gene: TRBV6-6; J gene: TRBJ2-7; D gene: TRBD1; CDR3 DNA: TGTGCCAGCAGTCCAAAAGGGACAGGGAGCTCCTACGAGCAGTACTTC; CDR3 protein: CASSPKGTGSSYEQYF
CDR3 length: 16; clone size: NA; V gene: TRBV5-1; J gene: TRBJ2-2; D gene: NA; CDR3 DNA: TGCGCCAGCAGCTTGGGAGGGGTGACGAGCACCGGGGAGCTGTTTTTT; CDR3 protein: CASSLGGVTSTGELFF
CDR3 length: 12; clone size: NA; V gene: TRBV28; J gene: TRBJ2-7; D gene: NA; CDR3 DNA: TGTGCCAGCGGGGGGGCCGGGTACGAGCAGTACTTC; CDR3 protein: CASGGAGYEQYF
CDR3 length: 15; clone size: NA; V gene: TRBV7-9; J gene: TRBJ1-2; D gene: TRBD1; CDR3 DNA: TGTGCCAGCAGCTTAGCGCTGGACAGGAACTATGGCTACACCTTC; CDR3 protein: CASSLALDRNYGYTF
CDR3 length: 16; clone size: once; V gene: TRBV29-1; J gene: TRBJ2-4; D gene: TRBD2; CDR3 DNA: TGCAGCGTCGCACTCGGGGGGGCCGCGGCCAAAAACATTCAGTACTTC; CDR3 protein: CSVALGGAAAKNIQYF
CDR3 length: 16; clone size: NA; V gene: TRBV5-8; J gene: TRBJ1-6; D gene: NA; CDR3 DNA: TGTGCCAGCATCCCCTGGTCGTCGGCCTTAGCCTCACCCCTCCACTTT; CDR3 protein: CASIPWSSALASPLHF
CDR3 length: 14; clone size: NA; V gene: TRBV6-1; J gene: TRBJ1-1; D gene: NA; CDR3 DNA: TGTGCCAGCAGTGCAGATCACAGGAACACTGAAGCTTTCTTT; CDR3 protein: CASSADHRNTEAFF
CDR3 length: 15; clone size: NA; V gene: TRBV19; J gene: TRBJ2-3; D gene: NA; CDR3 DNA: TGTGCCAGTAGTATTGGCACAGGGTCGGCAGATACGCAGTATTTT; CDR3 protein: CASSIGTGSADTQYF
CDR3 length: 17; clone size: NA; V gene: TRBV11-3; J gene: TRBJ2-5; D gene: TRBD1; CDR3 DNA: TGTGCCAGCAGCTTAGATAGGGACAGGGTCATCCAAGAGACCCAGTACTTC; CDR3 protein: CASSLDRDRVIQETQYF
CDR3 length: 14; clone size: NA; V gene: TRBV5-4; J gene: TRBJ1-2; D gene: TRBD1; CDR3 DNA: TGTGCCAGCAGCGTACAGGGGCCCAACTATGGCTACACCTTC; CDR3 protein: CASSVQGPNYGYTF
CDR3 length: 14; clone size: NA; V gene: TRBV6-1; J gene: TRBJ1-2; D gene: TRBD1; CDR3 DNA: TGTGCCAGCAGTGAAGTGGGCAGGGGGAATGGCTACACCTTC; CDR3 protein: CASSEVGRGNGYTF
CDR3 length: 16; clone size: NA; V gene: TRBV28; J gene: TRBJ2-7; D gene: TRBD2; CDR3 DNA: TGTGCCAGCAGTTTATTTGGGCTAGCGGGTGCCTACGAGCAGTACTTC; CDR3 protein: CASSLFGLAGAYEQYF
CDR3 length: 17; clone size: NA; V gene: TRBV7-9; J gene: TRBJ2-6; D gene: NA; CDR3 DNA: TGTGCCAGCAGCCCACAGGGATATGGGTCTGGGGCCAACGTCCTGACTTTC; CDR3 protein: CASSPQGYGSGANVLTF